This T cell receptor (beta chain) was recorded in a study of tumour-infiltrating T cells in Burkitt lymphoma. Across the whole study: Productive clonality predicted overall and progression-free survival.

This clone was detected only once. The assay was immunoSEQ multiplex PCR, and TCRdb's table has in-frame clones only and misses some. The data hold around 14,000 clones, with about 75% observed a single time. The origin of this receptor is a human donor with diffuse large B-cell lymphoma. Sequencing was carried out using tumor tissue.

DNA of the CDR3: TGCGCCAGCAGCTTGGGCCCTCCCGCGGGGGAGCTGTTTTTT. It is translated as CASSLGPPAGELFF. V usage is TRBV5-1 and J usage is TRBJ2-2; D not resolved. Germline loops: CDR1 SGHRS, CDR2 YFSETQ. V lost 0 bases, J lost 8 bases, and 11 bases lay in between. CDR3 length: 14 residues.